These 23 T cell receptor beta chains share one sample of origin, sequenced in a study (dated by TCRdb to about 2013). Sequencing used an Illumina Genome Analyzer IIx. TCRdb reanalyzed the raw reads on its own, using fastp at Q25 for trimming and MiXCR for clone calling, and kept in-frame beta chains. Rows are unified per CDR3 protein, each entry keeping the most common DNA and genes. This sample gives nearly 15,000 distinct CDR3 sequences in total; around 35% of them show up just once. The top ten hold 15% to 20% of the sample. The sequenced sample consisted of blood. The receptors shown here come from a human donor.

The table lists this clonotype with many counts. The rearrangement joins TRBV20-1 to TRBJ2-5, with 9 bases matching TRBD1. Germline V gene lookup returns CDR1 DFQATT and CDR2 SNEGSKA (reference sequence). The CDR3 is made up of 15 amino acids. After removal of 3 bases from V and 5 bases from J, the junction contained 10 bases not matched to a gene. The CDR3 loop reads CSARPDRGFVETQYF. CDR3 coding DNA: TGCAGTGCTAGGCCGGACAGGGGATTCGTGGAGACCCAGTACTTC.

In DNA, the CDR3 is TGCGCCAGCAGCCTGGGAGGCAATGAGCAGTTCTTC. Its translation: CASSLGGNEQFF. V is TRBV4-1 and J is TRBJ2-1; weak D call: TRBD2 (6 bases). The CDR3 length is 12 residues. V gave up 4 bases and J gave up 6 bases, with 7 bases separating them. CDR1 is MGHRA and CDR2 is YSYEKL in the germline V gene.

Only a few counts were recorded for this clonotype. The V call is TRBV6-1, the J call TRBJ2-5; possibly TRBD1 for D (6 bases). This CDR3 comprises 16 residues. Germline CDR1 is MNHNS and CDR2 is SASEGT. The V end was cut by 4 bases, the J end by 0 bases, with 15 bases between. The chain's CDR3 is CASSGLGRGDQETQYF. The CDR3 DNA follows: TGTGCCAGCAGTGGGTTAGGCAGGGGTGACCAAGAGACCCAGTACTTC.

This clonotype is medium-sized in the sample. CDR3 nucleotide sequence: TGCAGCGTGGCCGGGACAACCGGTGCCTACGAGCAGTACTTC. It translates to CSVAGTTGAYEQYF. The chain recombines TRBV29-1 with TRBJ2-7, with D possibly TRBD1 on 6 matching bases. CDR3 length: 14 amino acids. V was shortened by 6 bases and J by 2 bases, with 17 bases between the two germline ends. CDR1 SQVTM and CDR2 ANQGSEA come from the germline V gene.

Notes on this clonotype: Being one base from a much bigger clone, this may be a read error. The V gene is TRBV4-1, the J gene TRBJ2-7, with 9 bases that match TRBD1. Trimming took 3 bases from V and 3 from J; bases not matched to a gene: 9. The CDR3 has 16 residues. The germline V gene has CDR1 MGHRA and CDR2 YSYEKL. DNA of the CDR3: TGCGCCAGCAGCCAGTTACGGGGACAGGGCCTCTACGAGCAGTACTTC. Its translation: CASSQLRGQGLYEQYF.

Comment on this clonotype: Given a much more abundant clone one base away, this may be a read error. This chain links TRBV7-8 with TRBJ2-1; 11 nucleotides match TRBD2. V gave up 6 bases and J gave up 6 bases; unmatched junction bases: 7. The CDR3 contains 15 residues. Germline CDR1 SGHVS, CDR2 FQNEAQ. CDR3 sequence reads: CASRVLAGVTNEQFF. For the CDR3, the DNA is TGTGCCAGCAGGGTACTAGCGGGAGTCACCAATGAGCAGTTCTTC.

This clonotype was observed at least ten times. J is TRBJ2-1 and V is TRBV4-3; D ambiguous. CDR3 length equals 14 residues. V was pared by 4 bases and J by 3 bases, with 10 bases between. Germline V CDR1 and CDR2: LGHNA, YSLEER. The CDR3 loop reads CASSPSGDYNEQFF. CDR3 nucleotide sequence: TGCGCCAGCAGCCCCTCTGGTGACTACAATGAGCAGTTCTTC.

The CDR3 here is CASSQASGSQHF. The CDR3 coding sequence is TGCGCCAGCAGCCAAGCTTCGGGGTCCCAGCATTTT. The V and J genes are TRBV4-3 and TRBJ1-5; no firm D call. Per germline, CDR1 LGHNA and CDR2 YSLEER. V dropped 1 base and J dropped 11 bases, with 9 bases sitting between them. The CDR3 is 12 amino acids.

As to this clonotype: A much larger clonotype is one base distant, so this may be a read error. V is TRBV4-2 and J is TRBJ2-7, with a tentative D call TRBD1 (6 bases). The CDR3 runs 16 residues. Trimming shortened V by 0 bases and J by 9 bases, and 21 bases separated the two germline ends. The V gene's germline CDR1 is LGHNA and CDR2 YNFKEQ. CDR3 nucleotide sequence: TGTGCCAGCAGCCAAGAAAAGGGAAAGGGGGAATTTGGGCAGTACTTC. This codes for CASSQEKGKGEFGQYF.

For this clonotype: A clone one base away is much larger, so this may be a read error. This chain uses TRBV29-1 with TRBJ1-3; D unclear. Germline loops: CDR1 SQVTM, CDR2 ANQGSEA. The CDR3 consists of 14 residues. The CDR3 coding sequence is TGCGGCGTTGATGACACCTCCTCTGGAAACACCATATATTTT. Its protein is CGVDDTSSGNTIYF. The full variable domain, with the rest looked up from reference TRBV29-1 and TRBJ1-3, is SAVISQKPSRDICQRGTSLTIQCQVDSQVTMMFWYRQQPGQSLTLIATANQGSEATYESGFVIDKFPISRPNLTFSTLTVSNMSPEDSSIYLCGVDDTSSGNTIYFGEGSWLTVV.

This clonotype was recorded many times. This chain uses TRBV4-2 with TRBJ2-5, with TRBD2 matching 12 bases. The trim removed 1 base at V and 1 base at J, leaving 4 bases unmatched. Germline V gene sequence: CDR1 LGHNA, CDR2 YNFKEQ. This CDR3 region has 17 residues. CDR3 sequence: CASSQAQLAGGQETQYF. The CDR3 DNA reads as TGTGCCAGCAGCCAAGCCCAACTAGCGGGAGGCCAAGAGACCCAGTACTTC.

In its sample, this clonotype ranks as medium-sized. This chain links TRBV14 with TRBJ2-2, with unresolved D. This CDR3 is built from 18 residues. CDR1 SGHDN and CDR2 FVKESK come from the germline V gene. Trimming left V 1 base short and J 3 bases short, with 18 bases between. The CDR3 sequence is CASSQVKRIREDTGELFF. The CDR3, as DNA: TGTGCCAGCAGCCAAGTCAAGCGTATAAGGGAAGACACCGGGGAGCTGTTTTTT.

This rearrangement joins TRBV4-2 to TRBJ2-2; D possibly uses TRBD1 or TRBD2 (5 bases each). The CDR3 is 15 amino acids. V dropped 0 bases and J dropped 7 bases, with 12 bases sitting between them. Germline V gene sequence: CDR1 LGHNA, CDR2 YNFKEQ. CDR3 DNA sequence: TGTGCCAGCAGCCAAGAGGGGCAGGGAGTCGGGGAGCTGTTTTTT. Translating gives CASSQEGQGVGELFF.

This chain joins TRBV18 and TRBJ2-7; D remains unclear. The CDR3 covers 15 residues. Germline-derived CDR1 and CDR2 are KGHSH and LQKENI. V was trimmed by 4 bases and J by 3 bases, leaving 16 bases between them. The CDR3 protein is CASSRSSGSIYEQYF. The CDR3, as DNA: TGTGCCAGCTCACGGTCGTCCGGGTCGATCTACGAGCAGTACTTC.

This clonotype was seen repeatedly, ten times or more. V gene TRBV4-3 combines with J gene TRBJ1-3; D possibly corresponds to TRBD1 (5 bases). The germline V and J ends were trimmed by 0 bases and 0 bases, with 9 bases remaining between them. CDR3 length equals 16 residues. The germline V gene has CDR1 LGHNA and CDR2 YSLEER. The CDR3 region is CASSQDGAASGNTIYF. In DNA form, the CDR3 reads TGCGCCAGCAGCCAAGATGGGGCAGCCTCTGGAAACACCATATATTTT.

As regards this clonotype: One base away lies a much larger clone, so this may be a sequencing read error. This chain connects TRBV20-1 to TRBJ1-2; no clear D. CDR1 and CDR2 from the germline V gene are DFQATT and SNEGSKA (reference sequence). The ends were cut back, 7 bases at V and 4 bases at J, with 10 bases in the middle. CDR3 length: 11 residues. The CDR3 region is CSVPDGYGYTF. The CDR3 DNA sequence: TGCAGTGTACCGGACGGCTATGGCTACACCTTC.

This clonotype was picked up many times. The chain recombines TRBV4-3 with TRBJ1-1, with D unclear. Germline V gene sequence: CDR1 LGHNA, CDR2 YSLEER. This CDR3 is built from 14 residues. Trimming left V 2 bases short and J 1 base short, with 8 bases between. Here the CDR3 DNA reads TGCGCCAGCAGCCAAACTAGGCGGAACACTGAAGCTTTCTTT. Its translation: CASSQTRRNTEAFF.

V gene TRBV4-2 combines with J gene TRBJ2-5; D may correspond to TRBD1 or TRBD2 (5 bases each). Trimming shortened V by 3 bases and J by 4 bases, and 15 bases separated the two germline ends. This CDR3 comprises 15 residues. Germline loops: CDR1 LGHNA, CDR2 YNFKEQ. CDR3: CASSQETVGGETQYF. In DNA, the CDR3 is TGTGCCAGCAGCCAGGAGACAGTTGGAGGAGAGACCCAGTACTTC.

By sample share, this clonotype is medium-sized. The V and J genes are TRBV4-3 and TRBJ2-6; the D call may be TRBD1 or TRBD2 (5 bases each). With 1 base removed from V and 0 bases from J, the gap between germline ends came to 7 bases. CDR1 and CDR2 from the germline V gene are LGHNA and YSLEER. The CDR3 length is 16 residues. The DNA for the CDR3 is TGCGCCAGCAGCCAAGTGAGGGGCTCTGGGGCCAACGTCCTGACTTTC. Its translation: CASSQVRGSGANVLTF.

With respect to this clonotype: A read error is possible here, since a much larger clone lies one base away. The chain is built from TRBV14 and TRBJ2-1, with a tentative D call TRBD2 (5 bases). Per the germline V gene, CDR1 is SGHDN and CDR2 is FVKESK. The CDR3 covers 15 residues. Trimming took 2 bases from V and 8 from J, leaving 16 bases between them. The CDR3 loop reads CASSQYELGADEQFF. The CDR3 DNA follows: TGTGCCAGCAGCCAATACGAACTAGGCGCCGATGAGCAGTTCTTC.

DNA of the CDR3: TGCAGTGCTAGAGCCGGGACACCGGAATCCTACGAGCAGTACTTC. It yields the protein CSARAGTPESYEQYF. The chain recombines TRBV20-1 with TRBJ2-7, with D tentatively TRBD1 (6 bases). Germline V gene lookup returns CDR1 DFQATT and CDR2 SNEGSKA (reference sequence). CDR3 length: 15 residues. With 1 base removed from V and 1 base from J, the gap between germline ends came to 14 bases.

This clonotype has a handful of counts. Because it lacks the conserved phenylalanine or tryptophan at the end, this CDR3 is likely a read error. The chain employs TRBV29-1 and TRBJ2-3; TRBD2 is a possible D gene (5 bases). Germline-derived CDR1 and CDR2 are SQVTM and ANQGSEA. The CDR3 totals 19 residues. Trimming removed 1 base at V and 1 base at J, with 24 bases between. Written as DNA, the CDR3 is TGCAGCGTTGAAGGCCTCCACGGACTCTTTAGTCCACGCACAGATACGCAGTATTTA. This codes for CSVEGLHGLFSPRTDTQYL.

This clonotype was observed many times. The CDR3 is CAWSDRDRVGGYTF. The CDR3 DNA sequence: TGTGCCTGGAGTGACCGGGACAGGGTGGGGGGCTACACCTTC. The chain combines TRBV30 with TRBJ1-2; 9 positions match TRBD1. The junction had 8 bases not matched to a gene; V was cut back by 1 base and J by 8 bases. The CDR3 loop spans 14 amino acids. Germline CDR1 is GTSNPN and CDR2 is SVGIG (reference sequence).